The clone carrying this TCR beta chain was recorded many times. The antigen remains unidentified. One entry per CDR3 protein results from TCRdb running MiXCR on the 5' RACE reads. There are 500,000 to 700,000 distinct CDR3 sequences in the sample; 7% to 7.5% occur only once, and about 1.5% lies in the top ten. V gave up 2 bases and J gave up 2 bases; unmatched junction bases: 4. Germline V gives CDR1 SGHVS, CDR2 FQNEAQ. The CDR3 is 15 amino acids. The sample originates from a study of identical twins. Study observations and caveats: Twin pairs' shared out-of-frame alpha sequences were enriched in low generation probability. A lower insertion count was a feature of abundant cord blood beta clonotypes, with no such feature in memory repertoires.

Healthy Caucasians made up all donors. These data also formed part of another study, on yellow fever vaccine responses in identical twins. Per that study: Reported findings indicate that twins' vaccine T cell responses seemed partially convergent, partially personalized.

Sequencing used PBMCs. This clonotype originated in a woman between 18 and 30 years old in good health. The chain has TRBV7-8 and TRBJ2-7, with 9 positions matching TRBD1. The chain's CDR3 is CASSLPRDRAYEQYF. In nucleotides, the CDR3 is TGTGCCAGCAGCTTACCCCGGGACAGGGCCTACGAGCAGTACTTC. Full variable domain (missing parts from reference TRBV7-8 and TRBJ2-7): GAGVSQSPRYKVAKRGQDVALRCDPISGHVSLFWYQQALGQGPEFLTYFQNEAQLDKSGLPSDRFFAERPEGSVSTLKIQRTQQEDSAVYLCASSLPRDRAYEQYFGPGTRLTVT.